Listed below are T cell receptor beta chains from one sample, sequenced in a study of blood T cell repertoires in COVID-19. The method was immunoSEQ multiplex PCR; TCRdb's version includes in-frame clones alone and lacks a portion of them. There are around 130,000 clones in the sample; about 80% occur only once, and over 15% lies in the top ten. The sequencing sample was made of peripheral blood. The receptor source for this set is a woman in her fifties or sixties with acute or convalescent COVID-19. The CDR3 runs from the conserved cysteine through the conserved F or W. The D gene is left open where the match is weak. Where a row states a size, it is once, few, many or the class of an expanded clone; other rows omit it.

d_gene: TRBD2; abundance: -; v_gene: TRBV4-1; j_gene: TRBJ2-7; CDR3aa: CASSPRGGSYEQYF; CDR3nt: TGCGCCAGCAGCCCTCGGGGGGGCTCCTACGAGCAGTACTTC
d_gene: TRBD1; abundance: -; v_gene: TRBV27; j_gene: TRBJ1-3; CDR3aa: CASSPGTGIFNTIYF; CDR3nt: TGTGCCAGCAGTCCCGGGACAGGGATTTTCAACACCATATATTTT
d_gene: TRBD1; abundance: -; v_gene: TRBV30; j_gene: TRBJ1-3; CDR3aa: CAWSGTGKSGNTIYF; CDR3nt: TGTGCCTGGAGTGGGACAGGAAAATCTGGAAACACCATATATTTT
d_gene: -; abundance: -; v_gene: TRBV27; j_gene: TRBJ1-4; CDR3aa: CASSVQRGGGASNEKLFF; CDR3nt: TGTGCCAGCAGTGTCCAGAGGGGTGGGGGCGCGTCTAATGAAAAACTGTTTTTT
d_gene: -; abundance: -; v_gene: TRBV2; j_gene: TRBJ1-4; CDR3aa: CASRRGTGSTNEKLFF; CDR3nt: TGTGCCAGCAGAAGGGGAACAGGGTCAACTAATGAAAAACTGTTTTTT
d_gene: TRBD1; abundance: -; v_gene: TRBV7-2; j_gene: TRBJ1-6; CDR3aa: CASSSRMTGANSPLHF; CDR3nt: TGTGCCAGCAGCTCTCGGATGACAGGGGCCAATTCACCCCTCCACTTT
d_gene: TRBD1; abundance: once; v_gene: TRBV18; j_gene: TRBJ1-4; CDR3aa: CASSPRRGQAPTNEKLFF; CDR3nt: TGTGCCAGCTCACCACGAAGGGGGCAGGCCCCAACTAATGAAAAACTGTTTTTT
d_gene: TRBD2; abundance: -; v_gene: TRBV3-1/TRBV3-2; j_gene: TRBJ2-7; CDR3aa: CASSQRGGPYEQYF; CDR3nt: TGTGCCAGCAGCCAACGGGGGGGCCCCTACGAGCAGTACTTC
d_gene: -; abundance: -; v_gene: TRBV4-2; j_gene: TRBJ1-5; CDR3aa: CASSQGLGQPQHF; CDR3nt: TGTGCCAGCAGCCAAGGTCTAGGTCAGCCCCAGCATTTT
d_gene: TRBD1; abundance: once; v_gene: TRBV25-1; j_gene: TRBJ1-2; CDR3aa: CASRTGTNYGYTF; CDR3nt: TGTGCCAGCAGGACAGGGACTAACTATGGCTACACCTTC
d_gene: -; abundance: once; v_gene: TRBV4-1; j_gene: TRBJ2-1; CDR3aa: CASSHRLGGMSSYNEQFF; CDR3nt: TGCGCCAGCAGCCACCGATTGGGCGGGATGAGCTCCTACAATGAGCAGTTCTTC
d_gene: -; abundance: -; v_gene: TRBV19; j_gene: TRBJ2-1; CDR3aa: CASHNRGGSTYNEQFF; CDR3nt: TGTGCCAGCCATAACAGGGGGGGGTCTACCTACAATGAGCAGTTCTTC
d_gene: -; abundance: once; v_gene: TRBV24-1; j_gene: TRBJ2-1; CDR3aa: CATSPGTYNEQFF; CDR3nt: TGTGCCACCAGTCCGGGGACCTACAATGAGCAGTTCTTC
d_gene: -; abundance: -; v_gene: TRBV20-1; j_gene: TRBJ2-3; CDR3aa: CSARNGDTQYF; CDR3nt: TGCAGTGCTAGAAACGGTGATACGCAGTATTTT
d_gene: -; abundance: -; v_gene: TRBV5-1; j_gene: TRBJ2-1; CDR3aa: CASSLGSNIEYNEQFF; CDR3nt: TGCGCCAGCAGCTTGGGCTCGAATATAGAGTACAATGAGCAGTTCTTC
d_gene: TRBD1; abundance: -; v_gene: TRBV5-6; j_gene: TRBJ2-1; CDR3aa: CASSLQGAKFF; CDR3nt: TGTGCCAGCAGCTTACAGGGGGCGAAGTTCTTC
d_gene: TRBD1; abundance: -; v_gene: TRBV4-1; j_gene: TRBJ1-4; CDR3aa: CASSQAFRGTGVGDVDF; CDR3nt: TGCGCCAGCAGCCAAGCGTTCAGAGGGACAGGGGTCGGTGACGTTGATTTT
d_gene: -; abundance: -; v_gene: TRBV27; j_gene: TRBJ1-6; CDR3aa: CASSGDNNSPLHF; CDR3nt: TGTGCCAGCAGTGGGGACAATAATTCACCCCTCCACTTT
d_gene: -; abundance: -; v_gene: TRBV6-1; j_gene: TRBJ1-3; CDR3aa: CASSAAGESSGNTIYF; CDR3nt: TGTGCCAGCAGTGCAGCAGGGGAATCCTCTGGAAACACCATATATTTT
d_gene: -; abundance: -; v_gene: TRBV3-1/TRBV3-2; j_gene: TRBJ2-2; CDR3aa: CASREFYRGGGTGELFF; CDR3nt: TGTGCCAGCAGGGAATTCTACAGGGGAGGCGGCACCGGGGAGCTGTTTTTT
d_gene: -; abundance: few; v_gene: TRBV10-3; j_gene: TRBJ1-1; CDR3aa: CAISESTGLIMNTEAFF; CDR3nt: TGTGCCATCAGTGAGTCGACGGGACTAATAATGAACACTGAAGCTTTCTTT
d_gene: -; abundance: -; v_gene: TRBV7-3; j_gene: TRBJ1-1; CDR3aa: CASSLSSNTEAFF; CDR3nt: TGTGCCAGCAGCTTATCCAGTAACACTGAAGCTTTCTTT
d_gene: -; abundance: -; v_gene: TRBV5-6; j_gene: TRBJ2-2; CDR3aa: CASSVSPQRVEELFF; CDR3nt: TGTGCCAGCAGCGTAAGCCCCCAGAGGGTAGAGGAGCTGTTTTTT
d_gene: -; abundance: once; v_gene: TRBV27; j_gene: TRBJ1-5; CDR3aa: CASSPRRESNQPQHF; CDR3nt: TGTGCCAGCAGTCCCCGAAGAGAGAGCAATCAGCCCCAGCATTTT
d_gene: -; abundance: -; v_gene: TRBV3-1/TRBV3-2; j_gene: TRBJ1-5; CDR3aa: CASSRGEQPQHF; CDR3nt: TGTGCCAGCAGCCGGGGGGAGCAGCCCCAGCATTTT
d_gene: -; abundance: -; v_gene: TRBV7-8; j_gene: TRBJ2-7; CDR3aa: CASSLAPERGATQYF; CDR3nt: TGTGCCAGCAGCTTAGCCCCCGAGCGTGGTGCGACGCAGTACTTC
d_gene: -; abundance: few; v_gene: TRBV11-2; j_gene: TRBJ2-7; CDR3aa: CASSLGRGYEQYF; CDR3nt: TGTGCCAGCAGCTTAGGGAGGGGCTACGAGCAGTACTTC
d_gene: -; abundance: -; v_gene: TRBV19; j_gene: TRBJ2-3; CDR3aa: CATTRPSTDTQYF; CDR3nt: TGTGCCACCACTCGTCCCAGCACAGATACGCAGTATTTT
d_gene: -; abundance: -; v_gene: TRBV5-4; j_gene: TRBJ1-2; CDR3aa: CASSLQQRGGWNYGYTF; CDR3nt: TGTGCCAGCAGCTTGCAGCAGCGGGGCGGGTGGAACTATGGCTACACCTTC
d_gene: TRBD1; abundance: -; v_gene: TRBV5-5; j_gene: TRBJ1-6; CDR3aa: CASSPGTGGSPLHF; CDR3nt: TGTGCCAGCAGCCCCGGGACAGGGGGTTCACCCCTCCACTTT
d_gene: TRBD1; abundance: -; v_gene: TRBV2; j_gene: TRBJ2-3; CDR3aa: CASSPTGQITDTQYF; CDR3nt: TGTGCCAGCAGTCCTACGGGACAGATCACAGATACGCAGTATTTT
d_gene: TRBD1; abundance: -; v_gene: TRBV19; j_gene: TRBJ1-1; CDR3aa: CASSLTGTVYMNTEAFF; CDR3nt: TGTGCCAGTAGCCTAACCGGGACAGTGTATATGAACACTGAAGCTTTCTTT
d_gene: -; abundance: -; v_gene: TRBV6-5; j_gene: TRBJ1-2; CDR3aa: CASSYDRNYGYTF; CDR3nt: TGTGCCAGCAGTTACGACAGAAACTATGGCTACACCTTC
d_gene: TRBD1; abundance: once; v_gene: TRBV18; j_gene: TRBJ1-3; CDR3aa: CASSPYRGLSGNTIYF; CDR3nt: TGTGCCAGCTCACCCTACAGGGGTCTGAGCGGAAACACCATATATTTT
d_gene: TRBD2; abundance: -; v_gene: TRBV4-1; j_gene: TRBJ2-1; CDR3aa: CASSQAELAGVSSYNEQFF; CDR3nt: TGCGCCAGCAGCCAGGCGGAGCTAGCGGGGGTGAGCTCCTACAATGAGCAGTTCTTC
d_gene: TRBD1; abundance: once; v_gene: TRBV4-1; j_gene: TRBJ2-5; CDR3aa: CASSQDRTGRETQYF; CDR3nt: TGCGCCAGCAGCCAAGATCGGACAGGGCGAGAGACCCAGTACTTC
d_gene: -; abundance: -; v_gene: TRBV28; j_gene: TRBJ1-4; CDR3aa: CASSRSPARGLTNEKLFF; CDR3nt: TGTGCCAGCAGCCGATCCCCCGCGCGGGGGTTAACTAATGAAAAACTGTTTTTT
d_gene: TRBD1; abundance: -; v_gene: TRBV27; j_gene: TRBJ1-2; CDR3aa: CASSSTLGQGKGGYTF; CDR3nt: TGTGCCAGCAGTTCGACCCTGGGACAGGGTAAAGGTGGCTACACCTTC
d_gene: -; abundance: few; v_gene: TRBV28; j_gene: TRBJ1-2; CDR3aa: CASSFVTAAGGYTF; CDR3nt: TGTGCCAGCAGTTTTGTGACAGCCGCTGGAGGCTACACCTTC
d_gene: -; abundance: -; v_gene: TRBV11-3; j_gene: TRBJ2-2; CDR3aa: CASSRLSSTGELFF; CDR3nt: TGTGCCAGCAGCCGACTGAGCTCCACCGGGGAGCTGTTTTTT
d_gene: -; abundance: -; v_gene: TRBV15; j_gene: TRBJ1-2; CDR3aa: CATSRDTDIYGYTF; CDR3nt: TGTGCCACCAGCAGAGATACCGACATCTATGGCTACACCTTC
d_gene: TRBD1; abundance: -; v_gene: TRBV5-1; j_gene: TRBJ2-7; CDR3aa: CASSLDFLGTGGVF; CDR3nt: TGCGCCAGCAGCTTGGATTTTTTGGGGACAGGCGGGGTTTTC
d_gene: TRBD1; abundance: -; v_gene: TRBV7-8; j_gene: TRBJ1-1; CDR3aa: CASSLRDRDTEAFF; CDR3nt: TGTGCCAGCAGCTTAAGGGACAGGGACACTGAAGCTTTCTTT
d_gene: -; abundance: -; v_gene: TRBV5-8; j_gene: TRBJ1-2; CDR3aa: CASSFLMGRNGYTF; CDR3nt: TGTGCCAGCAGCTTTTTGATGGGGAGGAATGGCTACACCTTC
d_gene: -; abundance: -; v_gene: TRBV29-1; j_gene: TRBJ1-1; CDR3aa: CSVHARGRDTEAFF; CDR3nt: TGCAGCGTTCACGCTCGGGGTAGGGACACTGAAGCTTTCTTT
d_gene: -; abundance: -; v_gene: TRBV5-1; j_gene: TRBJ1-1; CDR3aa: CASSRSVTQVNTEAFF; CDR3nt: TGCGCCAGCAGCAGGTCGGTTACCCAGGTGAACACTGAAGCTTTCTTT
d_gene: -; abundance: once; v_gene: TRBV19; j_gene: TRBJ2-7; CDR3aa: CATRQVGTYEQYF; CDR3nt: TGTGCCACCCGACAGGTGGGAACCTACGAGCAGTACTTC
d_gene: TRBD1; abundance: -; v_gene: TRBV5-1; j_gene: TRBJ2-3; CDR3aa: CASSLFRTGEDTQYF; CDR3nt: TGCGCCAGCAGCTTGTTCAGGACAGGGGAAGATACGCAGTATTTT